Listed below are T cell receptor beta chains from one sample, sequenced in a study of cytomegalovirus exposure and HLA in healthy donors. Method: immunoSEQ multiplex PCR; TCRdb's copy keeps in-frame clones and lacks some. This sample carries 110,000 to 150,000 clones, 80% to 90% of them seen once, and the ten largest clones take 2.9%. The sequenced sample consisted of PBMCs. All receptors come from a man younger than 35 in good health and CMV-seronegative. Each CDR3 is given with its conserved first and last residue. D genes are given only for firm matches.

J gene: TRBJ1-1
V gene: TRBV11-3
D gene: TRBD1
CDR3 DNA: TGTGCCAGCAGCTACAACAGGGGGAACACTGAAGCTTTCTTT
CDR3 protein: CASSYNRGNTEAFF

J gene: TRBJ1-5
V gene: TRBV28
D gene: -
CDR3 DNA: TGTGCCAGCAGTTCCTTAGGGGTCGGGAGCAATCAGCCCCAGCATTTT
CDR3 protein: CASSSLGVGSNQPQHF

J gene: TRBJ1-1
V gene: TRBV30
D gene: TRBD1
CDR3 DNA: TGTGCCTGGAGGGGACAGATGAACACTGAAGCTTTCTTT
CDR3 protein: CAWRGQMNTEAFF

J gene: TRBJ1-1
V gene: TRBV6-6
D gene: -
CDR3 DNA: TGTGCCAGCAACGCGGGGCAGCTGAACACTGAAGCTTTCTTT
CDR3 protein: CASNAGQLNTEAFF

J gene: TRBJ2-3
V gene: TRBV19
D gene: -
CDR3 DNA: TGTGCCAGTAGCTGGGACTCTAACACAGATACGCAGTATTTT
CDR3 protein: CASSWDSNTDTQYF

J gene: TRBJ2-1
V gene: TRBV7-6
D gene: -
CDR3 DNA: TGTGCCAGCAGCTTACAGGGGACCTCCTACAATGAGCAGTTCTTC
CDR3 protein: CASSLQGTSYNEQFF

J gene: TRBJ1-1
V gene: TRBV5-6
D gene: -
CDR3 DNA: TGTGCCAGCAGCTTGGCCCCGATCGGCACTGAAGCTTTCTTT
CDR3 protein: CASSLAPIGTEAFF

J gene: TRBJ1-4
V gene: TRBV7-9
D gene: -
CDR3 DNA: TGTGCCAGCAGCTTTCAAGGGGATGAAAAACTGTTTTTT
CDR3 protein: CASSFQGDEKLFF

J gene: TRBJ1-1
V gene: TRBV2
D gene: -
CDR3 DNA: TGTGCCAGCAGTCTGACTCGGGGGAACACTGAAGCTTTCTTT
CDR3 protein: CASSLTRGNTEAFF

J gene: TRBJ1-5
V gene: TRBV27
D gene: -
CDR3 DNA: TGTGCCAGCAGTTTATCAGGAGGGCGGGGGTATAGCAATCAGCCCCAGCATTTT
CDR3 protein: CASSLSGGRGYSNQPQHF